The 17 T cell receptor beta chains in this list originate from one sample, sequenced in a study of T cell responses to AZD1222 COVID-19 vaccine. The repertoire was sequenced with immunoSEQ multiplex PCR; TCRdb's copy has only in-frame clones and lacks some. The sample has around 170,000 clones, around 93% seen once. The material sequenced was peripheral blood, taken on day 0 of AZD1222 vaccination. The receptors derive from an adult in good health.

The chain is built from TRBV7-9 and TRBJ2-5, with TRBD2 matching 12 bases. The CDR3 has 17 amino acids. V was pared by 4 bases and J by 0 bases, with 6 bases of the junction left unmatched. The germline gives CDR1 SEHNR, CDR2 FQNEAQ (reference sequence). CDR3 nucleotides: TGTGCCAGCAGCTCCGGACTAGCGGGAACTTACCAAGAGACCCAGTACTTC. It encodes CASSSGLAGTYQETQYF.

The chain joins TRBV19 to TRBJ2-2; D might be TRBD1 or TRBD2, each matching 6 bases. V gave up 9 bases and J gave up 4 bases, with 15 bases separating them. CDR1 is LNHDA, CDR2 SQIVND, per germline (reference sequence). CDR3 length: 14 amino acids. The CDR3 DNA is TGTGCCAGAACAGGGAATAGCGGCACCGGGGAGCTGTTTTTT. Amino acids: CARTGNSGTGELFF.

This clone was counted a single time. V usage is TRBV5-1 and J usage is TRBJ2-5; 7 bases map to TRBD1. The CDR3 sequence is 15 residues long. Germline loops: CDR1 SGHRS, CDR2 YFSETQ. V dropped 4 bases and J dropped 4; count of bases not matched to a gene: 10. The chain's CDR3 is CASSIRQGSGETQYF. CDR3 coding DNA: TGCGCCAGCAGCATAAGACAGGGTTCAGGAGAGACCCAGTACTTC. Together with reference TRBV5-1 and TRBJ2-5, the CDR3 gives the full variable domain: KAGVTQTPRYLIKTRGQQVTLSCSPISGHRSVSWYQQTPGQGLQFLFEYFSETQRNKGNFPGRFSGRQFSNSRSEMNVSTLELGDSALYLCASSIRQGSGETQYFGPGTRLLVL.

The chain uses TRBV30 and TRBJ1-2; the D is unclear. Trimming took 2 bases from V and 4 from J, leaving 11 bases between them. The germline V gene has CDR1 GTSNPN and CDR2 SVGIG (reference sequence). There are 13 residues in the CDR3. The CDR3 protein is CAWSFDAVYGYTF. In DNA form, the CDR3 reads TGTGCCTGGAGTTTCGACGCGGTCTATGGCTACACCTTC.

The rearrangement uses TRBV11-2 and TRBJ1-1; tentative D call: TRBD1 (5 bases). The CDR3 is made up of 13 amino acids. In germline, CDR1 is SGHAT, CDR2 FQNNGV. The ends were cut back, 3 bases at V and 5 bases at J, with 10 bases in the middle. The chain's CDR3 is CASSFGRGTEAFF. The CDR3 nucleotides read TGTGCCAGCAGCTTTGGGAGGGGAACTGAAGCTTTCTTT.

V gene TRBV30 combines with J gene TRBJ1-2, with D unresolved. Trimming took off 1 base at V and 8 bases at J, with 11 bases between the two ends. Germline CDR1 and CDR2: GTSNPN and SVGIG (reference sequence). This CDR3 is built from 12 residues. CDR3 coding DNA: TGTGCCTGGAGTGGGGGAGGGATCGGCTACACCTTC. Translated: CAWSGGGIGYTF.

This chain connects TRBV2 to TRBJ1-2, with 7 bases lining up with TRBD1. V lost 1 base and J lost 8; bases outside the gene matches: 10. This CDR3 region has 15 residues. The germline V gene encodes CDR1 SNHLY and CDR2 FYNNEI. CDR3 loop: CASSEGHSGGQGYTF. The DNA for the CDR3 is TGTGCCAGCAGTGAAGGCCACTCAGGGGGTCAAGGCTACACCTTC.

This chain links TRBV6-5 with TRBJ1-5, with D hard to call. The germline CDR1 and CDR2 sequences are MNHEY and SVGAGI. Trimming removed 6 bases from V and 4 bases from J, with 13 bases in between. The CDR3 contains 14 residues. CDR3 coding DNA: TGTGCCAGCAGCGAGAACAGTTGGAATCAGCCCCAGCATTTT. Residues: CASSENSWNQPQHF.

This chain joins TRBV11-2 and TRBJ2-3, with a weak D call TRBD2 (8 bases). CDR3 length: 15 amino acids. Per the germline V gene, CDR1 is SGHAT and CDR2 is FQNNGV. V was cut by 7 bases and J by 6 bases, with 20 bases left in between. CDR3 nucleotide sequence: TGTGCCAGCACCCGGGAGGGGACAGTAACTGATACGCAGTATTTT. Its protein product is CASTREGTVTDTQYF.

This chain joins TRBV18 and TRBJ1-2; 11 positions agree with TRBD1. CDR3 size: 16 residues. Germline loops: CDR1 KGHSH, CDR2 LQKENI. V was pared by 0 bases and J by 7 bases, with 7 bases of the junction left unmatched. The chain's CDR3 is CASSPPGTGGRSGYTF. CDR3 nucleotide sequence: TGTGCCAGCTCACCACCTGGGACAGGGGGGCGAAGTGGCTACACCTTC.

This chain connects TRBV28 to TRBJ1-4; TRBD1 aligns across 9 bases. The V segment lost 3 bases and the J segment 8 bases; nucleotides outside the gene matches: 7. This CDR3 has 15 residues. Germline V CDR1 and CDR2: MDHEN, SYDVKM. The CDR3 protein is CASSLLGQGTEKLFF. DNA for the CDR3: TGTGCCAGCAGTTTGTTGGGACAGGGTACCGAAAAACTGTTTTTT.

V usage is TRBV20-1 and J usage is TRBJ2-1; D gene ambiguous. This CDR3 contains 11 residues. In germline, CDR1 is DFQATT, CDR2 SNEGSKA (reference sequence). The germline V and J ends were trimmed by 7 bases and 0 bases, with 4 bases remaining between them. The CDR3 DNA is TGCAGTGTGGACTCCTACAATGAGCAGTTCTTC. Amino acid sequence: CSVDSYNEQFF.

Of note for this clone: Germline is not matched at one junction end, which may reflect a read error. The chain couples TRBV12-3 or TRBV12-4 to TRBJ2-1, with D perhaps TRBD2 (6 bases). The CDR3 runs to 12 residues. In nucleotides, the CDR3 is TGTGCCAGCAGTCTAGCGTGGAATGAGCAGTTCTTC. Translating gives CASSLAWNEQFF.

This clone turned up a few times. The rearrangement links TRBV4-2 to TRBJ2-3; 8 nucleotides match TRBD2. CDR1 and CDR2 (germline): LGHNA, YNFKEQ. This CDR3 contains 16 residues. V was pared by 4 bases and J by 6 bases, with 12 bases of the junction left unmatched. The CDR3 protein is CASSRALAGFGDTQYF. CDR3 coding DNA: TGTGCCAGCAGCCGAGCTCTAGCGGGCTTTGGGGATACGCAGTATTTT.

This chain joins TRBV9 and TRBJ2-7; a possible D gene is TRBD2 (6 bases). CDR3 length: 13 residues. Trimming removed 2 bases at V and 3 bases at J, with 9 bases between. Looked up from germline, CDR1 is SGDLS and CDR2 is YYNGEE. The CDR3 loop reads CASSVGGFYEQYF. The CDR3 bases are TGTGCCAGCAGCGTGGGGGGTTTCTACGAGCAGTACTTC.

The J gene is TRBJ2-5, the V gene TRBV5-4; no firm D call. The ends were cut back, 0 bases at V and 3 bases at J, with 12 bases in the middle. Looked up from germline, CDR1 is SGHNT and CDR2 is YYREEE (reference sequence). This CDR3 contains 15 residues. DNA for the CDR3: TGTGCCAGCAGCTTGGCGATGACCCGGGAAGAGACCCAGTACTTC. Protein sequence: CASSLAMTREETQYF. Based on the CDR3 plus reference TRBV5-4 and TRBJ2-5, the full variable domain is ETGVTQSPTHLIKTRGQQVTLRCSSQSGHNTVSWYQQALGQGPQFIFQYYREEENGRGNFPPRFSGLQFPNYSSELNVNALELDDSALYLCASSLAMTREETQYFGPGTRLLVL.

This clone appeared a single time. V is TRBV7-3 and J is TRBJ2-7, with a tentative D call TRBD2 (5 bases). This CDR3 has 14 amino acids. The germline V and J ends were trimmed by 5 bases and 2 bases, with 13 bases remaining between them. The V gene's germline CDR1 is SGHTA and CDR2 FQGTGA. This chain's CDR3 is CASSIGPGTYEQYF. CDR3 sequence (DNA): TGTGCCAGCAGCATCGGGCCGGGGACCTACGAGCAGTACTTC.